This entry features one TCR beta chain sequence. The antigen is undetermined. The investigators amplified TCR beta CDR3 regions from RNA transcripts. The HTBI primer set was used in a first-round RT-PCR of the TCR CDR3. TCRdb fed the multiplex PCR reads into MiXCR, producing one record per CDR3 protein. The sample records 800,000 or so distinct CDR3 sequences, approximately 40% being singletons. These data originate in a study of T cells in Graves' hyperthyroidism and ophthalmopathy. As for the study in general: Before treatment of any kind, peripheral blood was taken at initial diagnosis.

Study results and caveats: Model output signaled ophthalmopathy a median approximately 6 months ahead of onset. Ophthalmopathy cases were set apart from stable hyperthyroidism by a 13 V-J model.

Fresh peripheral blood, roughly 10 ml, was the source of the PBMCs. This CDR3 region has 13 residues. V was clipped by 0 bases and J by 5 bases, with 7 bases between them. Germline V gene data show CDR1 as SNHLY and CDR2 as FYNNEI. This receptor was obtained from a man younger than 30 with Graves' hyperthyroidism. Sequencing was performed on blood. This chain links TRBV2 with TRBJ1-2; D is possibly TRBD1 (5 bases). CDR3 sequence reads: CASSEAGEYGYTF. CDR3 DNA: TGTGCCAGCAGTGAAGCGGGGGAATATGGCTACACCTTC.